This T cell receptor (beta chain) was captured by sequencing in a study of blood T cell repertoires in COVID-19 (dated by TCRdb to the early 2020s). As for the study more broadly: The collaborator samples originated in the United States, Italy and Spain and spanned the acute and convalescent phases of COVID-19. The repertoires were made available in a free public database intended to serve as a resource for research on the immune response to SARS-CoV-2. Deeply sampled blood TCRbeta repertoires from subjects exposed to, actively infected with, or recovered from COVID-19 were included in the dataset. Where HLA class I and class II types were available, the types were taken from metadata supplied by the sample provider, not from assay-based typing. The samples were drawn from the first 160 participants of the ongoing ImmuneRACE study and from 950 to 1,500 subjects provided by 6 global collaborators. A de-identified subject ID, COVID-19 status, age in years and sex were almost always included in the sample metadata. The prospective study material was composed of cDNA or gDNA derived from T cells, B-cell-depleted T cells, or PBMCs.

From the cysteine up to the phenylalanine, the CDR3 has a length of 12 residues. The CDR3 DNA has 36 bases and is translated from base 1. V is shortened by 10 bases, J by 6 bases, and the region joining them spans 15 bases. CDR1 and CDR2, looked up from the germline V gene, are SNHLY and FYNNEI. As to this clone: What antigen it recognizes has not been identified. There are no base qualities to consult, and no much larger clone falls within one base.

The immunoSEQ Assay, a bias-controlled multiplex PCR, was used to amplify TCRbeta CDR3 regions from genomic DNA. The original methods were these. The number of nucleated cells in each sample was estimated by amplification of reference gene primers within the assay. To quantify the absolute abundance of each unique TCRbeta CDR3 rearrangement, sequence reads were collapsed and filtered. Productive Simpson clonality was computed per sample as the square root of Simpson's diversity index over productive rearrangements. Not all clones reach the TCRdb copy of this immuneACCESS table, which keeps in-frame sequences only. Checked studies attribute under half of the gap to unresolved V genes and leave the rest unexplained. D and trimming come from the DNA, and the V and J calls and clone size come from that table. For this sample there are some 240,000 clones; 81% appear just once. 6% to 8% of the sample lies in the top ten.

In Seattle, one collaborating source enrolled patients while the infection was active and tracked those patients longitudinally over the course of disease. Each collaborating institution followed its own protocols to collect whole blood in K2EDTA tubes. Collaborator samples were shipped for TCRbeta analysis as frozen whole blood, isolated PBMCs, or DNA extracted from either sample type. Summary of the overall study and its limitations: Clinical and demographic metadata were provided uncurated, with the amount varying by source and participant.

Sequenced: peripheral blood. The TCR comes from an elderly woman with COVID-19, enrolled during active disease. The chain couples TRBV2 to TRBJ1-2; a tentative D match to TRBD1 spans 6 bases. The CDR3 protein is CATTYKGDGYTF. The nucleotide sequence is given as TGTGCCACCACTTATAAGGGGGATGGCTACACCTTC. The variable domain in full, with residues beyond the CDR3 obtained from the reference TRBV2 and TRBJ1-2 genes, is EPEVTQTPSHQVTQMGQEVILRCVPISNHLYFYWYRQILGQKVEFLVSFYNNEISEKSEIFDDQFSVERPDGSNFTLKIRSTKLEDSAMYFCATTYKGDGYTFGSGTRLTVV.